This TCR beta chain was found in a study of shared T cell receptors in the human thymus. Trimming at V came to 7 bases and at J to 8 bases, leaving 7 bases not matched to a gene. Germline CDR1 and CDR2: SGHRS and YFSETQ. The CDR3 is 13 residues long. Sequenced by immunoSEQ multiplex PCR; TCRdb stores in-frame clones only, minus some. The sample yields 720,000 or so clones, 80% to 90% seen once. The sample also formed part of further work on human thymus T cells. That study reports: Serving as donors were healthy Finnish infants, each of whom was having open corrective surgery for congenital heart defects. Resections that were taken during corrective heart surgery supplied the thymus tissue. Among thymic and blood repertoires, usage of V and J genes appeared biased. There were highly overlapping thymic repertoires among unrelated individuals, as related research reported.

The receptor's source is a girl under three years old with a congenital heart defect. V usage is TRBV5-1 and J usage is TRBJ2-1; 9 bases are shared with TRBD2. Specimen: thymocytes. The CDR3 region has the DNA TGCGCCAGCTGGGCGGGGGGGCTTCATGAGCAGTTCTTC. It yields the protein CASWAGGLHEQFF.